This TCR beta chain was observed in a study of T-cell reconstitution after alpha-beta-depleted transplantation in children. As it was prepared, the TCRbeta library received unique molecular identifiers. MiXCR, applied by TCRdb to the PCR reads, yields one record per CDR3 protein. The sample carries a few hundred thousand distinct CDR3 sequences, more than 9% recorded once. The receptor was isolated from a human donor who donated a stem cell graft to a child with SCID. The input for sequencing was PBMCs from the stem cell graft donor, taken from the stem cell graft.

CDR3 DNA: TGTGCCAGCAGTCCCGGGACTCTAGCCCTTAACTATGGCTACACCTTC. This encodes CASSPGTLALNYGYTF. The chain joins TRBV6-1 to TRBJ1-2, with TRBD1 as a possible D gene (5 bases). V was pared by 5 bases and J by 1 base, with 17 bases between. This CDR3 is built from 16 residues. Looked up from germline, CDR1 is MNHNS and CDR2 is SASEGT.